Sequencing of this T cell receptor (beta chain) was carried out in a study of OX40 agonist ivuxolimab in advanced cancers. Per the germline V gene, CDR1 is MGHDK and CDR2 is SYGVNS. This CDR3 is built from 13 residues. V lost 7 bases, J lost 8 bases, and 10 bases stayed unmatched. This clone has a single count. Assay used: immunoSEQ multiplex PCR; TCRdb lists only in-frame clones, some missing. Here the sample spans 57,000 or so clones, roughly 87% being singletons. The sample in question was CD4+ or CD8+ T cells sorted from blood, obtained in a trial of the OX40 agonist ivuxolimab. The receptor comes from an adult with an advanced solid tumor such as melanoma, head and neck, liver or kidney cancer. The chain has TRBV25-1 and TRBJ1-2, with 7 bases identical to TRBD1. The chain's CDR3 is CASMEGATRGYTF. DNA of the CDR3: TGTGCCAGCATGGAGGGGGCGACGCGAGGCTACACCTTC.